The source of this TCR beta chain is a study of blood T cells in healthy people across ages. No fewer than 6 micrograms of total RNA were isolated from every sample. The V end lost 6 bases, the J end lost 3 bases, and 14 bases lay between the germline ends. The CDR3 covers 15 residues. A sample-barcoded 5' primer and a J-beta primer mix were used in a second PCR of about 6 to 12 cycles. From the 5' RACE reads, TCRdb called clonotypes with MiXCR, one entry per CDR3 protein. The sample shows over 700,000 distinct CDR3 sequences, around 25% of them seen only once. The sample was also reused in another study, on T cells of mothers and their children. From that study: The TCR beta CDR3 read count exceeded 10 million for each mother and was about 3 million for each child. Related mother-child pairs shared slightly more overlap than unrelated pairs, but the difference was non-significant.

The chain uses TRBV12-3 or TRBV12-4 and TRBJ2-2; tentative D call: TRBD1 (7 bases). The material sequenced was blood. The sequence derives from a boy younger than 18 in good health. This CDR3 is CASSRSGGYTGELFF. The CDR3 DNA reads TGTGCCAGCAGCAGATCAGGGGGGTACACCGGGGAGCTGTTTTTT.